Listed below are T cell receptor beta chains from one sample, sequenced in a study of beta chain features in type 1 diabetes. Produced via immunoSEQ multiplex PCR; TCRdb's table is partial and in-frame only. Of fewer than 450,000 clones in the sample, approximately 15% are singletons; the top ten hold 0.015%. Material: naive CD4+ T cells from blood. The receptors were sampled from a woman between 18 and 30 years old with type 1 diabetes. Each CDR3 is given with its conserved first and last residue. Fields, in order: clone size, V gene, J gene, D gene, CDR3 DNA, CDR3 protein. The D gene is left open where the match is weak. Expanded clones get a size class; other rows say once, few or many, or leave the size out.

clone size: few
V gene: TRBV25-1
J gene: TRBJ2-3
D gene: NA
CDR3 DNA: TGTGCCAGCAGTGCCACTTCGACTGGAACAGATACGCAGTATTTT
CDR3 protein: CASSATSTGTDTQYF

clone size: few
V gene: TRBV18
J gene: TRBJ1-1
D gene: NA
CDR3 DNA: TGTGCCAGCTCACCACGAAGGGAGGGCACTGAAGCTTTCTTT
CDR3 protein: CASSPRREGTEAFF

clone size: NA
V gene: TRBV30
J gene: TRBJ2-3
D gene: TRBD1
CDR3 DNA: TGTGCCTGTGACAGGGGTAGCCCAGATACGCAGTATTTT
CDR3 protein: CACDRGSPDTQYF

clone size: NA
V gene: TRBV18
J gene: TRBJ1-1
D gene: TRBD1
CDR3 DNA: TGTGCCAGCTCACGGGGACAGGGTGGGACTGAAGCTTTCTTT
CDR3 protein: CASSRGQGGTEAFF

clone size: NA
V gene: TRBV7-2
J gene: TRBJ2-3
D gene: NA
CDR3 DNA: TGTGCCAGCACCCCCCCCGGGGAGGATACGCAGTATTTT
CDR3 protein: CASTPPGEDTQYF

clone size: few
V gene: TRBV2
J gene: TRBJ2-1
D gene: NA
CDR3 DNA: TGTGCCAGCACCGCCTACAATGAGCAGTTCTTC
CDR3 protein: CASTAYNEQFF

clone size: few
V gene: TRBV27
J gene: TRBJ2-1
D gene: TRBD2
CDR3 DNA: TGTGCCAGCAGTTTCGGCCTAGCGGGAAACTATGAGCAGTTCTTC
CDR3 protein: CASSFGLAGNYEQFF

clone size: NA
V gene: TRBV5-4
J gene: TRBJ2-2
D gene: NA
CDR3 DNA: TGTGCCAGCAGTTACGGACTGAATGGCGCCGGGGAGCTGTTTTTT
CDR3 protein: CASSYGLNGAGELFF

clone size: NA
V gene: TRBV7-9
J gene: TRBJ1-5
D gene: TRBD1
CDR3 DNA: TGTGCCAGCAGTCGGACAGGAAGCAATCAGCCCCAGCATTTT
CDR3 protein: CASSRTGSNQPQHF

clone size: NA
V gene: TRBV5-1
J gene: TRBJ2-3
D gene: NA
CDR3 DNA: TGCGCCAGCAGCTTGCCGGGAGAGGATACGCAGTATTTT
CDR3 protein: CASSLPGEDTQYF

clone size: few
V gene: TRBV28
J gene: TRBJ2-3
D gene: NA
CDR3 DNA: TGTGCCAGCAGGACCCCAGGGAGCACAGATACGCAGTATTTT
CDR3 protein: CASRTPGSTDTQYF

clone size: NA
V gene: TRBV5-1
J gene: TRBJ2-1
D gene: TRBD2
CDR3 DNA: TGCGCCAGCAGCTTGATGGGACTAGCGGGTTTGTCGAACTACAATGAGCAGTTCTTC
CDR3 protein: CASSLMGLAGLSNYNEQFF

clone size: NA
V gene: TRBV6-1
J gene: TRBJ1-5
D gene: TRBD1
CDR3 DNA: TGTGCCAGCAGTGAACTTACACAGGGGGGGCCCCAGCATTTT
CDR3 protein: CASSELTQGGPQHF

clone size: few
V gene: TRBV27
J gene: TRBJ1-1
D gene: NA
CDR3 DNA: TGTGCCAGCAGAAAGCCGGGGTTGCACACTGAAGCTTTCTTT
CDR3 protein: CASRKPGLHTEAFF

clone size: NA
V gene: TRBV5-1
J gene: TRBJ2-7
D gene: NA
CDR3 DNA: TGCGCCAGCAGCCTGGAATGGGGGGGGCGCCACGAGCAGTACTTC
CDR3 protein: CASSLEWGGRHEQYF

clone size: NA
V gene: TRBV28
J gene: TRBJ2-7
D gene: NA
CDR3 DNA: TGTGCCAGCAGTATGGGAGGTGTGTACGAGCAGTACTTC
CDR3 protein: CASSMGGVYEQYF

clone size: few
V gene: TRBV27
J gene: TRBJ2-7
D gene: TRBD2
CDR3 DNA: TGTGCCAGCAGCCTTAAGGGGAGGACTAGCGGGAGTAAGACCTACGAGCAGTACTTC
CDR3 protein: CASSLKGRTSGSKTYEQYF

clone size: few
V gene: TRBV5-1
J gene: TRBJ1-2
D gene: NA
CDR3 DNA: TGCGCCAGCAGCTTGCTTCAGGGTTTTAACTATGGCTACACCTTC
CDR3 protein: CASSLLQGFNYGYTF

clone size: many
V gene: TRBV29-1
J gene: TRBJ2-3
D gene: NA
CDR3 DNA: TGCAGCGTTGCCCGGAGAGATACGCAGTATTTT
CDR3 protein: CSVARRDTQYF

clone size: few
V gene: TRBV27
J gene: TRBJ2-3
D gene: NA
CDR3 DNA: TGTGCCAGCACCCCGGATACGCAGTATTTT
CDR3 protein: CASTPDTQYF

clone size: NA
V gene: TRBV5-4
J gene: TRBJ2-1
D gene: TRBD1
CDR3 DNA: TGTGCCAGCAGCATCGGGACAGGGGCCTACAATGAGCAGTTCTTC
CDR3 protein: CASSIGTGAYNEQFF

clone size: few
V gene: TRBV19
J gene: TRBJ2-2
D gene: TRBD1
CDR3 DNA: TGTGCCAGTTCTTACAGGGGACGCCTGAACACCGGGGAGCTGTTTTTT
CDR3 protein: CASSYRGRLNTGELFF

clone size: few
V gene: TRBV5-1
J gene: TRBJ2-5
D gene: TRBD1
CDR3 DNA: TGCGCCAGCAGCTTGGTTGGGACAGGCTACCAAGAGACCCAGTACTTC
CDR3 protein: CASSLVGTGYQETQYF

clone size: NA
V gene: TRBV4-3
J gene: TRBJ1-2
D gene: NA
CDR3 DNA: TGCGCCAGCAGCCAAGATTCGAGGGGGAGCTATGGCTACACCTTC
CDR3 protein: CASSQDSRGSYGYTF

clone size: NA
V gene: TRBV19
J gene: TRBJ2-1
D gene: TRBD1
CDR3 DNA: TGTGCCAGTAGTTCCCCCGGGACAGGGCTTTACAATGAGCAGTTCTTC
CDR3 protein: CASSSPGTGLYNEQFF

clone size: few
V gene: TRBV2
J gene: TRBJ2-1
D gene: NA
CDR3 DNA: TGTGCGAGCCCGGACAGCTCCTACAATGAGCAGTTCTTC
CDR3 protein: CASPDSSYNEQFF

clone size: NA
V gene: TRBV9
J gene: TRBJ1-3
D gene: TRBD1
CDR3 DNA: TGTGCCAGCAGCCCCCGACAGGGCTCTGGAAACACCATATATTTT
CDR3 protein: CASSPRQGSGNTIYF

clone size: NA
V gene: TRBV15
J gene: TRBJ2-7
D gene: NA
CDR3 DNA: TGTGCCACCAGCAGAGACAAAACTTACGAGCAGTACTTC
CDR3 protein: CATSRDKTYEQYF

clone size: few
V gene: TRBV12-5
J gene: TRBJ2-3
D gene: NA
CDR3 DNA: TGTGCTAGCCTCAACGGGGGGCGGGCCGGCACAGATACGCAGTATTTT
CDR3 protein: CASLNGGRAGTDTQYF

clone size: NA
V gene: TRBV30
J gene: TRBJ2-1
D gene: NA
CDR3 DNA: TGTGCCTGGACCGCGATTAGCGGCTACAATGAGCAGTTCTTC
CDR3 protein: CAWTAISGYNEQFF

clone size: few
V gene: TRBV2
J gene: TRBJ2-5
D gene: TRBD1
CDR3 DNA: TGTGCCAGCAGCGGACAGGGGTTTGTCGCCCAAGAGACCCAGTACTTC
CDR3 protein: CASSGQGFVAQETQYF

clone size: NA
V gene: TRBV6-6
J gene: TRBJ2-4
D gene: TRBD1
CDR3 DNA: TGTGCCAGCGGGACAGGGGACAAAAACATTCAGTACTTC
CDR3 protein: CASGTGDKNIQYF

clone size: few
V gene: TRBV7-2
J gene: TRBJ2-5
D gene: NA
CDR3 DNA: TGTGCCAGCAGCTCCCCGACTAAAGAGACCCAGTACTTC
CDR3 protein: CASSSPTKETQYF

clone size: NA
V gene: TRBV28
J gene: TRBJ2-5
D gene: NA
CDR3 DNA: TGTGCCAGCAGTTTAATACGGGTGAGAGAGACCCAGTACTTC
CDR3 protein: CASSLIRVRETQYF

clone size: NA
V gene: TRBV27
J gene: TRBJ1-5
D gene: NA
CDR3 DNA: TGTGCCAGCAGTCGAATGGGGGCCACAAATCAGCCCCAGCATTTT
CDR3 protein: CASSRMGATNQPQHF

clone size: NA
V gene: TRBV20-1
J gene: TRBJ1-2
D gene: NA
CDR3 DNA: TGCAGTGCTAGGGTCGGCTATGGCTACACCTTC
CDR3 protein: CSARVGYGYTF

clone size: NA
V gene: TRBV29-1
J gene: TRBJ1-1
D gene: NA
CDR3 DNA: TGCAGCGTTTACGGTTCACCAAACACTGAAGCTTTCTTT
CDR3 protein: CSVYGSPNTEAFF

clone size: NA
V gene: TRBV6-5
J gene: TRBJ2-3
D gene: TRBD1
CDR3 DNA: TGTGCCAGTGGACAGGGAAGAGATACGCAGTATTTT
CDR3 protein: CASGQGRDTQYF

clone size: NA
V gene: TRBV7-2
J gene: TRBJ2-3
D gene: TRBD1
CDR3 DNA: TGTGCCAGCAGCTTAGACGGGACAGTTACAGATACGCAGTATTTT
CDR3 protein: CASSLDGTVTDTQYF

clone size: NA
V gene: TRBV19
J gene: TRBJ1-2
D gene: TRBD1
CDR3 DNA: TGTGCCAGTAACCCTCGGACAGGGGCTAACTATGGCTACACCTTC
CDR3 protein: CASNPRTGANYGYTF

clone size: NA
V gene: TRBV7-3
J gene: TRBJ1-1
D gene: NA
CDR3 DNA: TGTGCCAGCAGCTTAATACAGAACACTGAAGCTTTCTTT
CDR3 protein: CASSLIQNTEAFF

clone size: NA
V gene: TRBV5-1
J gene: TRBJ2-7
D gene: TRBD1
CDR3 DNA: TGCGCCAGCAGCGTCGAACCGGGACAGGGACTCGGGCAGTACTTC
CDR3 protein: CASSVEPGQGLGQYF

clone size: few
V gene: TRBV18
J gene: TRBJ1-5
D gene: TRBD1
CDR3 DNA: TGTGCCAGCTCGTCGACAGGGCTCAATCAGCCCCAGCATTTT
CDR3 protein: CASSSTGLNQPQHF

clone size: NA
V gene: TRBV28
J gene: TRBJ2-1
D gene: NA
CDR3 DNA: TGTGCCAGCATTAAAGCGGCCTACAATGAGCAGTTCTTC
CDR3 protein: CASIKAAYNEQFF

clone size: NA
V gene: TRBV7-3
J gene: TRBJ1-1
D gene: TRBD1
CDR3 DNA: TGTGCCAGCAGCTTAACGCTCGGGACAGGTCGAAAGAACACTGAAGCTTTCTTT
CDR3 protein: CASSLTLGTGRKNTEAFF

clone size: NA
V gene: TRBV29-1
J gene: TRBJ1-2
D gene: TRBD1
CDR3 DNA: TGCAGCGTTGAAGATGACAGGGTCGACGGCTACACCTTC
CDR3 protein: CSVEDDRVDGYTF